A single sample is the source of the 15 T cell receptor beta chains below, sequenced in a study of cytomegalovirus exposure and HLA in healthy donors. PCR was performed using 60 Vbeta and 13 Jbeta primers. Libraries were prepared by immunoSEQ multiplex PCR; TCRdb keeps only in-frame clonotypes and omits some of them. The sample yields about 200,000 clones, approximately 70% seen once. The sequencing input was PBMCs. Receptors originate from a young woman in good health and CMV-seronegative.

The V gene is TRBV19, the J gene TRBJ2-1, with 7 positions matching TRBD1. J gave up 2 bases and V 5 bases, and 9 bases lay outside the gene matches. The germline V gene has CDR1 LNHDA and CDR2 SQIVND (reference sequence). The CDR3 runs 16 residues. The CDR3: CASSLNRGNPYNEQFF. CDR3 sequence (DNA): TGTGCCAGTAGTTTAAACAGGGGTAACCCCTACAATGAGCAGTTCTTC.

This chain connects TRBV19 to TRBJ2-7; 9 positions match TRBD2. The CDR3 consists of 15 residues. Trimming at V came to 3 bases and at J to 2 bases, leaving 5 bases not matched to a gene. Germline-derived CDR1 and CDR2 are LNHDA and SQIVND (reference sequence). Here the CDR3 DNA reads TGTGCCAGTAGTATGAGTAGCGGGAGTACCTACGAGCAGTACTTC. Translated: CASSMSSGSTYEQYF.

V is TRBV29-1 and J is TRBJ1-2; D may be TRBD1 (6 bases). Trimming stripped 7 bases from V and 8 bases from J, with 14 bases between. Germline V gene sequence: CDR1 SQVTM, CDR2 ANQGSEA. The CDR3 spans 11 residues. CDR3 protein: CSDDTGRGYTF. In DNA form, the CDR3 reads TGCAGCGATGATACAGGGCGCGGCTACACCTTC. Filled out from reference TRBV29-1 and TRBJ1-2, the complete variable domain reads SAVISQKPSRDICQRGTSLTIQCQVDSQVTMMFWYRQQPGQSLTLIATANQGSEATYESGFVIDKFPISRPNLTFSTLTVSNMSPEDSSIYLCSDDTGRGYTFGSGTRLTVV.

The rearrangement uses TRBV4-1 and TRBJ2-7; D perhaps matches TRBD2 (6 bases). Germline CDR1 reads MGHRA; CDR2 reads YSYEKL. Trimming removed 1 base from V and 5 bases from J, with 12 bases in between. The CDR3 runs to 14 residues. The CDR3 region is CASSQGLAVHEQYF. The CDR3 DNA follows: TGCGCCAGCAGCCAAGGGTTAGCGGTCCACGAGCAGTACTTC.

J is TRBJ2-5 and V is TRBV7-2; the D gene is possibly TRBD2 (6 bases). Trimming stripped 1 base from V and 3 bases from J, with 9 bases between. This CDR3 is built from 14 residues. The germline CDR1 and CDR2 sequences are SGHTA and FQGNSA. The CDR3 coding sequence is TGTGCCAGCAGCTTAGACGGCGGGGAAGAGACCCAGTACTTC. This gives the protein CASSLDGGEETQYF.

The chain employs TRBV7-2 and TRBJ1-6; 8 bases match TRBD1. The CDR3 runs 14 residues. Germline-derived CDR1 and CDR2 are SGHTA and FQGNSA. V was clipped by 3 bases and J by 7 bases; unmatched bases: 2. The CDR3 region is CASSLTGVNSPLHF. The DNA of the CDR3 is TGTGCCAGCAGCTTGACAGGGGTAAATTCACCCCTCCACTTT. The complete variable domain, with remaining parts taken from reference TRBV7-2 and TRBJ1-6, reads GAGVSQSPSNKVTEKGKDVELRCDPISGHTALYWYRQSLGQGLEFLIYFQGNSAPDKSGLPSDRFSAERTGGSVSTLTIQRTQQEDSAVYLCASSLTGVNSPLHFGNGTRLTVT.

This clone showed up just once. The chain combines TRBV6-1 with TRBJ2-3; 10 bases are shared with TRBD1. The CDR3 sequence is 15 residues long. V shed 5 bases and J 4 bases; nucleotides not matched to a gene: 6. Germline-derived CDR1 and CDR2 are MNHNS and SASEGT. CDR3 sequence: CASSLDRGFADTQYF. The CDR3 DNA is TGTGCCAGCAGTCTGGACAGGGGGTTCGCAGATACGCAGTATTTT.

The chain carries TRBV2 and TRBJ2-7; perhaps TRBD1 as D (6 bases). Germline V gene data show CDR1 as SNHLY and CDR2 as FYNNEI. This CDR3 is 13 amino acids long. Deletions cut 7 bases from V and 3 bases from J, with 13 bases between. The CDR3 spells CASKQGPLYEQYF. In nucleotides, the CDR3 is TGTGCCAGCAAACAGGGCCCCCTCTACGAGCAGTACTTC.

In the case of this clone: The missing conserved phenylalanine or tryptophan at the end of this CDR3 makes a read error likely. This chain connects TRBV4-1 to TRBJ1-1; 8 bases fit TRBD1. The CDR3 has 16 residues. Germline V gives CDR1 MGHRA, CDR2 YSYEKL. V was pared by 1 base and J by 3 bases, with 7 bases of the junction left unmatched. The DNA for the CDR3 is TGCGCCAGCAGCCAAGGATGGACAGGGAAGGACACTGAAGCTTTCCTT. It specifies CASSQGWTGKDTEAFL.

The sample holds a few counts of this clone. The rearrangement joins TRBV25-1 to TRBJ2-7; TRBD1 is a possible D gene (7 bases). Germline loops: CDR1 MGHDK, CDR2 SYGVNS. V was cut by 4 bases and J by 4 bases, with 23 bases left in between. The CDR3 is 17 residues long. This CDR3 reads CASSGDRVLAGGYEQYF. CDR3 DNA sequence: TGTGCCAGCAGTGGAGACAGGGTACTAGCCGGTGGTTACGAGCAGTACTTC.

V is TRBV19 and J is TRBJ2-1; TRBD2 matches at 14 bases. CDR3 length: 16 residues. CDR1 is LNHDA, CDR2 SQIVND, per germline (reference sequence). J gave up 3 bases and V 3 bases, and 1 base lay outside the gene matches. CDR3 in DNA: TGTGCCAGTAGTATTGGGACTAGCGGGAGCTACAATGAGCAGTTCTTC. Residues: CASSIGTSGSYNEQFF.

The V and J genes are TRBV19 and TRBJ2-7, with 12 bases aligning to TRBD2. CDR3 size: 16 residues. The germline V gene has CDR1 LNHDA and CDR2 SQIVND (reference sequence). The trim removed 8 bases at V and 2 bases at J, leaving 10 bases unmatched. Here the CDR3 DNA reads TGTGCCAGTGGGCCCTTAGGACTAGCGGGAACCTACGAGCAGTACTTC. Translated, it gives CASGPLGLAGTYEQYF.

The J gene is TRBJ1-2, the V gene TRBV30; D perhaps matches TRBD1 (5 bases). CDR1 GTSNPN and CDR2 SVGIG come from the germline V gene (reference sequence). Trimming took 0 bases from V and 5 from J, leaving 13 bases between them. The CDR3 extends over 14 amino acids. CDR3 nucleotide sequence: TGTGCCTGGAGTGTTGGCGGGGGATCTTATGGCTACACCTTC. It translates to CAWSVGGGSYGYTF.

V is TRBV27 and J is TRBJ1-2; 8 bases are a match to TRBD1. V was pared by 5 bases and J by 10 bases, with 12 bases of the junction left unmatched. CDR1 is MNHEY, CDR2 SMNVEV, per germline (reference sequence). The CDR3 consists of 14 residues. CDR3 sequence reads: CASSLGGTGEDYTF. For the CDR3, the DNA is TGTGCCAGCAGTCTAGGAGGGACAGGTGAAGACTACACCTTC.

The gene calls are TRBV7-2 and TRBJ2-2, with a possible D match to TRBD1 (5 bases). From germline, CDR1 is SGHTA and CDR2 FQGNSA. V lost 2 bases and J lost 6, with 13 bases in between. The CDR3 runs 15 residues. The DNA of the CDR3 is TGTGCCAGCAGCTTAACGAGACAGTCGGCCGGGGAGCTGTTTTTT. Encoded protein: CASSLTRQSAGELFF.